This T cell receptor (beta chain) is from a study of beta chain features in type 1 diabetes. Germline lookup yields CDR1 LGHNA and CDR2 YSLEER. V lost 0 bases and J lost 8, with 16 bases in between. The CDR3 extends over 15 amino acids. TCRB transcripts that were expressed got sequenced, as all of the isolated RNA had been reverse transcribed. Sequenced by immunoSEQ multiplex PCR; TCRdb stores in-frame clones only, minus some. This table holds about 410,000 clones, 11% to 15% found once. The material sequenced was naive CD4+ T cells from blood. The chain carries TRBV4-3 and TRBJ1-2; D unclear. This receptor was identified in a man aged 25-45 years in good health. The CDR3 region has the DNA TGCGCCAGCAGCCAAGATGTGTTATACTCTATAGGCTACACCTTC. Amino acid sequence: CASSQDVLYSIGYTF.